This is a list of T cell receptor beta chains from one sample in a study of blood T cells in healthy people across ages. One entry per CDR3 protein results from TCRdb running MiXCR on the 5' RACE reads. The data show about 510,000 distinct CDR3 sequences, about a quarter seen once. The same data also went into a second study, on T cells of mothers and their children.

The sample taken for sequencing was blood. The receptors shown here come from a boy aged 2-15 years in good health. Both conserved end residues are part of each CDR3. D genes are given only for firm matches. The size field is filled for only some rows; it gives once, few, many or a size class.

v_gene	d_gene	j_gene	abundance	CDR3aa	CDR3nt
TRBV9	TRBD1	TRBJ2-2	few	CASSRTGTGGSAGELFF	TGTGCCAGCAGCAGGACCGGGACAGGGGGTTCCGCCGGGGAGCTGTTTTTT
TRBV4-3	.	TRBJ1-4	few	CASSQELRHYEKLFF	TGCGCCAGCAGCCAAGAGCTGCGCCACTATGAAAAACTGTTTTTT
TRBV20-1	TRBD2	TRBJ2-1	few	CSARDRAGALNEQFF	TGCAGTGCTAGAGATCGGGCGGGAGCGCTAAATGAGCAGTTCTTC
TRBV7-4	.	TRBJ2-4	.	CASSLKPTGIAKNIQYF	TGTGCCAGCAGTCTTAAACCCACAGGAATAGCCAAAAACATTCAGTACTTC
TRBV6-1	.	TRBJ2-2	few	CASKSLTNTGELFF	TGTGCCAGCAAAAGCCTTACTAACACCGGGGAGCTGTTTTTT
TRBV6-6	.	TRBJ2-1	.	CASSYSGYGANEQFF	TGTGCCAGCAGTTACTCCGGTTACGGAGCCAATGAGCAGTTCTTC
TRBV7-2	.	TRBJ2-7	.	CASSLGRWGNEQYF	TGTGCCAGCAGCTTGGGCCGTTGGGGCAACGAGCAGTACTTC
TRBV7-6	.	TRBJ2-1	few	CASSITRLDNEQFF	TGTGCCAGCAGCATCACCCGACTAGACAATGAGCAGTTCTTC
TRBV5-1	.	TRBJ2-7	.	CASSREQSSYEQYF	TGCGCCAGCAGCCGGGAACAAAGCTCCTACGAGCAGTACTTC
TRBV7-2	.	TRBJ2-3	.	CASSLDPGALAPTDTQYF	TGTGCCAGCAGCTTAGATCCCGGGGCGCTAGCGCCCACAGATACGCAGTATTTT
TRBV4-1	.	TRBJ2-5	.	CASSQDSEGEETQYF	TGCGCCAGCAGCCAAGATTCGGAAGGGGAAGAGACCCAGTACTTC
TRBV6-5	.	TRBJ2-5	few	CASSYNTRQETQYF	TGTGCCAGCAGTTACAATACACGGCAAGAGACCCAGTACTTC